This T cell receptor beta chain was found in a study of T-cell reconstitution after alpha-beta-depleted transplantation in children. The length of the CDR3 is 12 residues. V was shortened by 5 bases and J by 4 bases, with 11 bases between the two germline ends. Germline CDR1 is SQVTM and CDR2 is ANQGSEA. A library of TCRbeta sequences, prepared with unique molecular identifiers, was generated. One entry per CDR3 protein results from TCRdb running MiXCR on the PCR reads. The sample includes about 500,000 distinct CDR3 sequences, about 30% seen only once; the top ten take less than 2.5%. The chain uses TRBV29-1 and TRBJ1-1; D remains ambiguous. This sequence originates from a human donor who donated a stem cell graft to a child with aplastic anemia. The specimen comprised PBMCs from the stem cell graft donor, sampled from the stem cell graft. The CDR3 here is CSVLLEGTEAFF. The CDR3 DNA reads TGCAGCGTTCTGCTCGAAGGCACTGAAGCTTTCTTT.